This T cell receptor beta chain was documented in a study of cytomegalovirus exposure and HLA in healthy donors. Overall study findings and caveats: The study flagged around 160 TCR beta chains as cytomegalovirus-associated. A few CMV-associated chains were confirmed in vitro to be specific for CMV antigens.

Germline CDR1 and CDR2: SGDLS and YYNGEE. Losses at the gene ends were 0 bases for V and 11 bases for J; bases not matched to a gene: 9. The length of the CDR3 is 14 residues. The repertoire was sequenced with immunoSEQ multiplex PCR; TCRdb's copy has only in-frame clones and lacks some. The data contain 75,000 to 85,000 clones, approximately 91% of them seen just once; the ten biggest clones take up about 2.2%. The donors formed part of the 120-subject validation cohort, distinct from the approximately 640-subject first cohort. Worth noting for this clone: The antigen is unknown.

V gene TRBV9 combines with J gene TRBJ2-3; 7 bases agree with TRBD2. The sequencing sample was made of PBMCs. This clonotype was sampled from a young man in good health and CMV-seronegative. The CDR3: CASSVDAGEGGQYF. The CDR3 coding sequence is TGTGCCAGCAGCGTAGATGCGGGAGAAGGCGGGCAGTATTTT.